Sequencing of this T cell receptor (beta chain) was carried out in a study of T cell changes during pregnancy in multiple sclerosis. Repertoires were generated with immunoSEQ multiplex PCR, while TCRdb's copy carries only in-frame clones and drops some. The sample consists of 60,000 to 75,000 clones, 92% of them appearing once. Germline assignment: CDR1 SGHNT and CDR2 YYREEE (reference sequence). The ends lost 3 bases at V and 7 bases at J; junction bases unmatched: 4. There are 14 residues in the CDR3. The chain joins TRBV5-4 to TRBJ2-1; 10 nucleotides agree with TRBD2. The TCR originated in a female donor with multiple sclerosis, enrolled in a pregnancy study. The source was peripheral blood, collected in the second trimester of pregnancy. The CDR3 region is CASSSPGLANEQFF. As DNA, the CDR3 is TGTGCCAGCAGCTCTCCGGGACTAGCGAATGAGCAGTTCTTC.